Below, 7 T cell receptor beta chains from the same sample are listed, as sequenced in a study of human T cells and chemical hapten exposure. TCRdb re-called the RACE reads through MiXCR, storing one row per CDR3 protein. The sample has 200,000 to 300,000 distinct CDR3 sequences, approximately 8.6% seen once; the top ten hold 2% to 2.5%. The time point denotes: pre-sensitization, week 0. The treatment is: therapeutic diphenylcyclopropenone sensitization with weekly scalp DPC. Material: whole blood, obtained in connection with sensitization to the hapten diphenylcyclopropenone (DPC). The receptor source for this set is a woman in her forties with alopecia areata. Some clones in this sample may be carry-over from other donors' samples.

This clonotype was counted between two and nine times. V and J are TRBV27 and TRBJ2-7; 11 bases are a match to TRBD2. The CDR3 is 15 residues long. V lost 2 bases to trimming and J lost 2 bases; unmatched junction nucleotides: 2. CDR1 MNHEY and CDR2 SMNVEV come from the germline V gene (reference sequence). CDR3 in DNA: TGTGCCAGCAGTTTAACTAGCGGGGGTCCCTACGAGCAGTACTTC. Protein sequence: CASSLTSGGPYEQYF.

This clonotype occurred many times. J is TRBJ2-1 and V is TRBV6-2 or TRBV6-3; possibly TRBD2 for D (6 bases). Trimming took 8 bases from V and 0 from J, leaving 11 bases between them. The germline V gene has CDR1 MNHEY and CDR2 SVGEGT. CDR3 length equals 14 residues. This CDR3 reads CASSYGGSYNEQFF. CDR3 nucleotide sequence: TGTGCCAGCTCGTACGGGGGCTCCTACAATGAGCAGTTCTTC.

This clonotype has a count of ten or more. CDR3: CASSLPGSSTEAFF. CDR3 in DNA: TGTGCCAGCAGTCTCCCAGGGTCGAGCACTGAAGCTTTCTTT. The chain uses TRBV3-1 and TRBJ1-1; a possible D gene is TRBD1 (5 bases). Trimming cost V 6 bases and J 4 bases, with 15 bases left between them. CDR3 length equals 14 residues. In germline, CDR1 is LGHDT, CDR2 YNNKEL (reference sequence).

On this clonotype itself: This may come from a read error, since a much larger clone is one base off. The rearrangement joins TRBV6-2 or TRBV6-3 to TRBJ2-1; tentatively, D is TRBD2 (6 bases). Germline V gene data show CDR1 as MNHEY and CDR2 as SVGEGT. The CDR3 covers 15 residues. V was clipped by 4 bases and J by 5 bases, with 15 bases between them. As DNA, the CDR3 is TGTGCCAGCAGTTGGTTATATAGCGGTCACAATGAGCAGTTCTTC. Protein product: CASSWLYSGHNEQFF.

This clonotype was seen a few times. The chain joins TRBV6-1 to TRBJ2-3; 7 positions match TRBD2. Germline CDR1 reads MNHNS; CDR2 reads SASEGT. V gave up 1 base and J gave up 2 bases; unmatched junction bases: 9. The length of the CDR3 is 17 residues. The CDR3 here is CASSEVLAGAATDTQYF. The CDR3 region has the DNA TGTGCCAGCAGTGAAGTCTTGGCGGGAGCGGCCACAGATACGCAGTATTTT.

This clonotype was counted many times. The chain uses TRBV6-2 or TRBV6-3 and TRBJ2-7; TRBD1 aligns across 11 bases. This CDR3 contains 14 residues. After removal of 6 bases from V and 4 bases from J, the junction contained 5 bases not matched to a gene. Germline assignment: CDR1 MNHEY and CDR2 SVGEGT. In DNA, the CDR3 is TGTGCCAGCAGCCAGGACAGGGGGCGATACGAGCAGTACTTC. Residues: CASSQDRGRYEQYF.

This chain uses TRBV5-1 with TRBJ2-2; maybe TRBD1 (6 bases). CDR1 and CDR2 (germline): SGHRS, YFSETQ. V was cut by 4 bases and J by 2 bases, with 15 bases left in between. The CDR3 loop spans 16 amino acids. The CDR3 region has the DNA TGCGCCAGCAGCCGCGGACAGCCCCCCAACACCGGGGAGCTGTTTTTT. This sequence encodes CASSRGQPPNTGELFF.